This TCR beta chain comes out of a study of T cell changes during pregnancy in multiple sclerosis. The CDR3 is made up of 16 amino acids. Germline V gives CDR1 LNHNV, CDR2 YYDKDF (reference sequence). Trimming shortened V by 0 bases and J by 4 bases, and 15 bases separated the two germline ends. Libraries were prepared by immunoSEQ multiplex PCR; TCRdb keeps only in-frame clonotypes and omits some of them. The sample yields some 80,000 clones, 89% seen once. The sequence was obtained from a female donor in good health, enrolled as a control in a pregnancy study. This material consisted of peripheral blood, taken in the first trimester of pregnancy. The chain links TRBV15 to TRBJ1-2, with D possibly matching TRBD1 (5 bases). The CDR3 is CATSRDRWGGPYGYTF. The CDR3 nucleotides read TGTGCCACCAGCAGAGATCGGTGGGGGGGACCCTATGGCTACACCTTC.